This T cell receptor beta chain is from a study of T-cell memory formation after mild COVID-19. In the study overall: Clusters were largely donor specific. The study, taken as a whole, reports: Among contracting clones, CD4+ were mainly CM/EM and CD8+ enriched in EMRA. The pre-infection memory compartment contained some responding clones, suggesting cross-reactive memory joined.

Trimming took 8 bases from V and 8 from J, leaving 13 bases between them. The CDR3 sequence is 11 residues long. Germline values: CDR1 SQVTM, CDR2 ANQGSEA. This clonotype was found many times. The antigen remains unidentified. TCRdb fed the 5' RACE reads into MiXCR, producing one record per CDR3 protein. The table lists some 100,000 distinct CDR3 sequences, over 8.5% of them singletons. This sequence originates from a man younger than 35 who had mild COVID-19 (a few samples of this study predate the infection). Cell type and time point are not known. The source material was PBMCs or a T cell subset sorted from them (not recorded which). The J gene is TRBJ2-1, the V gene TRBV29-1, with D perhaps matching TRBD2 (5 bases). The CDR3 DNA is TGCAGCCTCTCCAACGGGGATGAGCAGTTCTTC. It is translated as CSLSNGDEQFF.